Given below is one T cell receptor (beta chain) in context. Its antigen is still unknown. Template switching introduced a universal primer site, and the cDNA bore unique molecular identifiers. TCRdb processed the 5' RACE reads anew with MiXCR; each CDR3 protein has one entry. The sample yields 690,000 or so distinct CDR3 sequences, 5.5% to 6.5% seen once. This specimen comes from a study of identical twins. General observations from the study: Findings depended on cross-sectional statistics rather than tracking the same donors. Zero-insertion results could be subject to partial confounding by invariant MAIT and iNKT cells.

No donor was unhealthy or non-Caucasian. J gave up 2 bases and V 3 bases, and 6 bases lay outside the gene matches. The CDR3 sequence is 15 residues long. The receptor was derived from a man between 18 and 35 years old in good health. The rearrangement uses TRBV12-3 or TRBV12-4 and TRBJ2-7; 8 bases match TRBD2. The sequencing input was naive T cells sorted from blood. CDR3 sequence (DNA): TGTGCCAGCAGTTTGTCGGCGGGGGGAACCTACGAGCAGTACGTC. This gives the protein CASSLSAGGTYEQYV.